Each of the 21 T cell receptor beta chains below was sequenced from the same sample in a study of shared T cell receptors in the human thymus. Assay: immunoSEQ multiplex PCR; the TCRdb copy retains only in-frame clones and omits some. The sample consists of approximately 660,000 clones, roughly 90% of them appearing once. These same data were also listed under a study on human thymus T cells.

Sequenced input: thymocytes. All receptors derive from a boy under three years old with a congenital heart defect.

J is TRBJ1-2 and V is TRBV19; tentative D call: TRBD1 (5 bases). The germline gives CDR1 LNHDA, CDR2 SQIVND (reference sequence). The CDR3 has 13 amino acids. The ends were cut back, 3 bases at V and 5 bases at J, with 10 bases in the middle. The CDR3 DNA follows: TGTGCCAGTAGTATGCAGGGTGGGTATGGCTACACCTTC. This translates into CASSMQGGYGYTF.

The chain uses TRBV7-2 and TRBJ2-7; 13 bases match TRBD2. V shed 0 bases, J shed 5 bases, and the junction held 13 bases outside the gene matches. Looked up from germline, CDR1 is SGHTA and CDR2 is FQGNSA. The CDR3 loop spans 19 amino acids. The CDR3 sequence: CASSLARPRTSGSAHEQYF. The CDR3 nucleotides are TGTGCCAGCAGCTTAGCGCGCCCCCGGACTAGCGGGAGTGCCCACGAGCAGTACTTC.

The rearrangement joins TRBV7-8 to TRBJ2-1; possibly TRBD2 for D (7 bases). This CDR3 has 14 residues. Looked up from germline, CDR1 is SGHVS and CDR2 is FQNEAQ. Trimming shortened V by 5 bases and J by 10 bases, and 18 bases separated the two germline ends. Here the CDR3 reads CASSPQRGGREQFF. DNA of the CDR3: TGTGCCAGCAGCCCGCAGAGGGGGGGCCGGGAGCAGTTCTTC. Variable domain in full (rest from reference TRBV7-8 and TRBJ2-1): GAGVSQSPRYKVAKRGQDVALRCDPISGHVSLFWYQQALGQGPEFLTYFQNEAQLDKSGLPSDRFFAERPEGSVSTLKIQRTQQEDSAVYLCASSPQRGGREQFFGPGTRLTVL.

The J gene is TRBJ2-1, the V gene TRBV5-6; 14 bases are shared with TRBD2. The CDR3 covers 15 residues. The V gene end was trimmed by 4 bases and the J gene end by 8 bases; junction bases not matched to a gene: 5. CDR1 and CDR2 (germline): SGHDT, YYEEEE. The DNA for the CDR3 is TGTGCCAGCAGCCCGGGACTAGCGGGAGTGCATGAGCAGTTCTTC. Translating gives CASSPGLAGVHEQFF.

This chain uses TRBV4-1 with TRBJ2-1, with 10 bases lining up with TRBD1. The CDR3 extends over 15 amino acids. The ends lost 4 bases at V and 7 bases at J; junction bases unmatched: 7. Per the germline V gene, CDR1 is MGHRA and CDR2 is YSYEKL. CDR3 protein: CASSPSTGGWNEQFF. CDR3 DNA: TGCGCCAGCAGCCCGTCGACAGGGGGCTGGAATGAGCAGTTCTTC.

The chain uses TRBV15 and TRBJ2-7, with TRBD1 matching 7 bases. The germline V gene has CDR1 LNHNV and CDR2 YYDKDF (reference sequence). V lost 1 base and J lost 0; bases outside the gene matches: 12. The CDR3 runs 18 residues. CDR3 amino acids: CATSRGTRDRVSSYEQYF. For the CDR3, the DNA is TGTGCCACCAGCAGAGGGACCCGAGACAGGGTTAGCTCCTACGAGCAGTACTTC.

The gene calls are TRBV9 and TRBJ2-1, with D perhaps matching TRBD1 (5 bases). Between the trimmed V and J ends, which lost 4 bases and 0 bases, there was a span of 11 bases. The CDR3 totals 15 residues. CDR1 is SGDLS, CDR2 YYNGEE, per germline. The CDR3 is CASSPGAASYNEQFF. The DNA for the CDR3 is TGTGCCAGCAGCCCTGGGGCAGCCTCCTACAATGAGCAGTTCTTC.

The CDR3 here is CASSPRAEAAKNIQYF. DNA for the CDR3: TGTGCCAGCTCACCACGAGCGGAGGCCGCCAAAAACATTCAGTACTTC. The chain couples TRBV18 to TRBJ2-4, with D possibly TRBD2 on 5 matching bases. This CDR3 region has 16 residues. Germline CDR1 reads KGHSH; CDR2 reads LQKENI. The V gene lost 1 base and the J gene lost 1 base, with 11 bases spanning the gap.

The chain employs TRBV5-1 and TRBJ2-7; 11 bases map to TRBD1. Germline lookup yields CDR1 SGHRS and CDR2 YFSETQ. J gave up 5 bases and V 4 bases, and 2 bases lay outside the gene matches. The CDR3 is 13 amino acids. This chain's CDR3 is CASSVDRGHEQYF. CDR3 DNA sequence: TGCGCCAGCAGCGTGGACAGGGGGCACGAGCAGTACTTC.

The rearrangement uses TRBV4-3 and TRBJ2-7, with unresolved D. Germline V gives CDR1 LGHNA, CDR2 YSLEER. V was clipped by 2 bases and J by 0 bases, with 8 bases between them. The CDR3 covers 14 residues. The CDR3 sequence: CASSQTSLSYEQYF. The CDR3 DNA reads TGCGCCAGCAGCCAAACGAGTCTCTCCTACGAGCAGTACTTC.

This chain joins TRBV29-1 and TRBJ2-1, with a possible D match to TRBD1 (5 bases). CDR1 and CDR2 from the germline V gene are SQVTM and ANQGSEA. The V end lost 0 bases, the J end lost 7 bases, and 10 bases lay between the germline ends. The CDR3 extends over 13 amino acids. CDR3: CSVEEGRRNEQFF. CDR3 nucleotide sequence: TGCAGCGTTGAAGAGGGGCGGCGGAATGAGCAGTTCTTC.

The chain recombines TRBV13 with TRBJ2-7; maybe TRBD2 (5 bases). This CDR3 contains 13 residues. Trimming shortened V by 3 bases and J by 7 bases, and 13 bases separated the two germline ends. Germline CDR1 and CDR2: PRHDT and FYEKMQ (reference sequence). The CDR3 is CASSFQWEREQYF. Here the CDR3 DNA reads TGTGCCAGCAGCTTCCAATGGGAGCGGGAGCAGTACTTC.

This clone was seen a single time. This rearrangement joins TRBV6-1 to TRBJ2-1; 8 nucleotides agree with TRBD2. Losses at the gene ends were 1 base for V and 4 bases for J; bases not matched to a gene: 9. The CDR3 runs to 17 residues. The V gene's germline CDR1 is MNHNS and CDR2 SASEGT. CDR3 region: CASSEVAGPKGYNEQFF. In nucleotides, the CDR3 is TGTGCCAGCAGTGAAGTAGCGGGGCCAAAAGGATACAATGAGCAGTTCTTC.

The rearrangement links TRBV5-1 to TRBJ1-1; 9 bases fit TRBD1. CDR1 SGHRS and CDR2 YFSETQ come from the germline V gene. The CDR3 contains 19 residues. V was clipped by 1 base and J by 0 bases; unmatched bases: 13. CDR3 sequence: CASSLRTGAGWGMNTEAFF. CDR3 bases: TGCGCCAGCAGCTTGAGGACAGGGGCAGGCTGGGGAATGAACACTGAAGCTTTCTTT.

The rearrangement uses TRBV18 and TRBJ2-1; D might be TRBD2 (7 bases). The germline gives CDR1 KGHSH, CDR2 LQKENI. The CDR3 runs to 16 residues. The germline V and J ends were trimmed by 0 bases and 6 bases, with 15 bases remaining between them. The CDR3 sequence is CASSPPAREGGNEQFF. The CDR3 coding sequence is TGTGCCAGCTCACCACCTGCCAGGGAGGGGGGCAATGAGCAGTTCTTC.

This clone was seen a few times. The V and J genes are TRBV21-1 and TRBJ2-7; TRBD2 is the table's D call and was not checked against the DNA. TRBV21-1 constitutes a pseudogene. The CDR3 is made up of 14 amino acids. DNA of the CDR3: TGTGCCCGAAGCAAACGTGGGCGGGATGGCGAGCAGTACTTC. Protein product: CARSKRGRDGEQYF.

The chain carries TRBV6-1 and TRBJ1-1, with 10 positions matching TRBD1. CDR1 and CDR2 from the germline V gene are MNHNS and SASEGT. The junction had 15 bases not matched to a gene; V was cut back by 6 bases and J by 11 bases. The CDR3 is 15 amino acids. The chain's CDR3 is CASSQWRGDRGSAFF. DNA of the CDR3: TGTGCCAGCAGCCAGTGGCGGGGGGACAGGGGTTCGGCTTTCTTT.

The chain is built from TRBV5-6 and TRBJ1-4; perhaps TRBD1 as D (6 bases). The CDR3 is made up of 13 amino acids. Trimming removed 4 bases at V and 8 bases at J, with 12 bases between. Per the germline V gene, CDR1 is SGHDT and CDR2 is YYEEEE. The CDR3 DNA is TGTGCCAGCAGCCGCGGACAGAAAGAAAAACTGTTTTTT. Amino acid sequence: CASSRGQKEKLFF. Full variable domain (outside the CDR3, taken from reference TRBV5-6 and TRBJ1-4): DAGVTQSPTHLIKTRGQQVTLRCSPKSGHDTVSWYQQALGQGPQFIFQYYEEEERQRGNFPDRFSGHQFPNYSSELNVNALLLGDSALYLCASSRGQKEKLFFGSGTQLSVL.

The chain joins TRBV5-4 to TRBJ2-7; 14 nucleotides match TRBD2. In germline, CDR1 is SGHNT, CDR2 YYREEE (reference sequence). Trimming cost V 0 bases and J 4 bases; bases outside gene matches: 9. The CDR3 runs 18 residues. The CDR3 loop reads CASSLDGTSGSVQYEQYF. In DNA, the CDR3 is TGTGCCAGCAGCTTGGATGGGACTAGCGGGAGCGTACAGTACGAGCAGTACTTC.

The V and J genes are TRBV7-2 and TRBJ2-7; 9 bases line up with TRBD2. Per germline, CDR1 SGHTA and CDR2 FQGNSA. The CDR3 is 16 amino acids. V lost 5 bases and J lost 3; bases outside the gene matches: 11. CDR3 nucleotides: TGTGCCAGCAGCGTTAGCGGGAGCCCTCTCTACTACGAGCAGTACTTC. Translated, it gives CASSVSGSPLYYEQYF.

V and J are TRBV5-6 and TRBJ2-4, with 7 bases identical to TRBD1. Trimming at V came to 3 bases and at J to 9 bases, leaving 6 bases not matched to a gene. The CDR3 runs 13 residues. Germline values: CDR1 SGHDT, CDR2 YYEEEE. The CDR3 here is CASSSTGVGIQYF. The CDR3 bases are TGTGCCAGCAGCTCTACAGGGGTGGGCATTCAGTACTTC.